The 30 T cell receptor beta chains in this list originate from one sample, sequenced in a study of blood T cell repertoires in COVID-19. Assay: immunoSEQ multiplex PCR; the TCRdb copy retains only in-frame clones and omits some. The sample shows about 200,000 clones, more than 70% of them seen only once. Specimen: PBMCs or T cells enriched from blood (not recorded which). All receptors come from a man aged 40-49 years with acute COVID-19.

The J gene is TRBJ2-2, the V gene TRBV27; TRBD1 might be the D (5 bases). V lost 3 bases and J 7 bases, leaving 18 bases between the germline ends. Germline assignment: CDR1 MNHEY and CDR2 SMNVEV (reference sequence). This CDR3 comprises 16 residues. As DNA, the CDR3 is TGTGCCAGCAGTTTTGGATCGGCAGGGCAGAGCGGGGAGCTGTTTTTT. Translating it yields CASSFGSAGQSGELFF.

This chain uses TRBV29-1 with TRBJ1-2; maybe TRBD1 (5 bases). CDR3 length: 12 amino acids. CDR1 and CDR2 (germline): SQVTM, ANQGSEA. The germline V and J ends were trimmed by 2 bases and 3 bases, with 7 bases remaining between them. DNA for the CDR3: TGCAGCGTTGAAAGGGGTGACTATGGCTACACCTTC. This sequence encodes CSVERGDYGYTF.

CDR3 residues: CASSLPRGYGYTF. Here the CDR3 DNA reads TGTGCCAGCAGTTTACCTCGCGGGTATGGCTACACCTTC. The chain joins TRBV12-3 or TRBV12-4 to TRBJ1-2; D is unclear. V was cut by 2 bases and J by 5 bases, with 9 bases left in between. CDR3 length: 13 residues.

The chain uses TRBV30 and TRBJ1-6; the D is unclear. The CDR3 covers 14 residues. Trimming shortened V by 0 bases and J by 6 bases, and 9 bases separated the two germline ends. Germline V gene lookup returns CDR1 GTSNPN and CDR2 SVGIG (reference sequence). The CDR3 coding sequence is TGTGCCTGGAGTGTTTGGCAGGCTAATTCACCCCTCCACTTT. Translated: CAWSVWQANSPLHF. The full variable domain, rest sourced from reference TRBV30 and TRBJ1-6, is SQTIHQWPATLVQPVGSPLSLECTVEGTSNPNLYWYRQAAGRGLQLLFYSVGIGQISSEVPQNLSASRPQDRQFILSSKKLLLSDSGFYLCAWSVWQANSPLHFGNGTRLTVT.

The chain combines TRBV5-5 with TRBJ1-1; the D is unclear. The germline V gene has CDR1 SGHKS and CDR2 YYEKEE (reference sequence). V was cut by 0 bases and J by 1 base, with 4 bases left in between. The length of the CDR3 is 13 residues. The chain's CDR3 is CASSLDRNTEAFF. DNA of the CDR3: TGTGCCAGCAGCTTGGACAGGAACACTGAAGCTTTCTTT. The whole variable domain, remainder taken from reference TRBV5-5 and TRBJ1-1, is DAGVTQSPTHLIKTRGQQVTLRCSPISGHKSVSWYQQVLGQGPQFIFQYYEKEERGRGNFPDRFSARQFPNYSSELNVNALLLGDSALYLCASSLDRNTEAFFGQGTRLTVV.

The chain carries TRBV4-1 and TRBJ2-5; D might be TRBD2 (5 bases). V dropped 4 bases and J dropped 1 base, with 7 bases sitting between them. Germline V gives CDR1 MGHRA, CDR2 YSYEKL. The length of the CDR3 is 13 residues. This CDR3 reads CASSPTIQETQYF. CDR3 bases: TGCGCCAGCAGCCCGACTATCCAAGAGACCCAGTACTTC.

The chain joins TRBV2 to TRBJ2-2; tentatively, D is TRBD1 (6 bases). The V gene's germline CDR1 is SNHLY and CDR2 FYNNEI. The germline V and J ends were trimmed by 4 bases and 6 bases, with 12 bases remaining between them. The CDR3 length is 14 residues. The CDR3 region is CASSALKGAGELFF. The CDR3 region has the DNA TGTGCCAGCAGTGCTCTAAAGGGGGCCGGGGAGCTGTTTTTT.

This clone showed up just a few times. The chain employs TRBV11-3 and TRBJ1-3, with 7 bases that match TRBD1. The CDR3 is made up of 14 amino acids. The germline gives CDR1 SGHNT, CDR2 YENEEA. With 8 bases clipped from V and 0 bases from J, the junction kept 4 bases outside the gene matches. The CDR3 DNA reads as TGTGCCAGCGGGGACAGCCGCTCTGGAAACACCATATATTTT. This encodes CASGDSRSGNTIYF.

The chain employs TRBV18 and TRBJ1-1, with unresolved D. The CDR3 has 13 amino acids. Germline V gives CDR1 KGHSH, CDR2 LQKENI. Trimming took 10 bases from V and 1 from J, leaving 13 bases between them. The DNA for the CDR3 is TGTGCCACCCAACTAGAGCCGAACACTGAAGCTTTCTTT. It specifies CATQLEPNTEAFF.

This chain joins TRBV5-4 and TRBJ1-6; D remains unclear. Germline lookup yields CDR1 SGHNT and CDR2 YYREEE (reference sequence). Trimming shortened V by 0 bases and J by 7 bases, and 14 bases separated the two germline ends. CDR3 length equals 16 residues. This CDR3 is CASSLDVWSVNSPLHF. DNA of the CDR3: TGTGCCAGCAGCTTGGATGTCTGGAGTGTGAATTCACCCCTCCACTTT.

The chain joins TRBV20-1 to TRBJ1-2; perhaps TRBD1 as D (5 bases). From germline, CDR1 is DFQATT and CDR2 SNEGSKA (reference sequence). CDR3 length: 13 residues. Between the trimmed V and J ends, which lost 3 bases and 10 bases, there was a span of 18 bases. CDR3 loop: CSASRQTGGDYTF. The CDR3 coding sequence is TGCAGTGCTAGTCGACAGACTGGGGGGGACTACACCTTC.

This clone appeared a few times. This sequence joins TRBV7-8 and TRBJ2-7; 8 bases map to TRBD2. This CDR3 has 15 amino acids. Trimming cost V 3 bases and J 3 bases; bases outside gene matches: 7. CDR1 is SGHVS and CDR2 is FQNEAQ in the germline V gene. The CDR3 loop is CASSLPWTSSYEQYF. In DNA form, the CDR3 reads TGTGCCAGCAGCTTGCCTTGGACTAGCAGCTACGAGCAGTACTTC. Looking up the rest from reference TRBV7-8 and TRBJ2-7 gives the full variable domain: GAGVSQSPRYKVAKRGQDVALRCDPISGHVSLFWYQQALGQGPEFLTYFQNEAQLDKSGLPSDRFFAERPEGSVSTLKIQRTQQEDSAVYLCASSLPWTSSYEQYFGPGTRLTVT.

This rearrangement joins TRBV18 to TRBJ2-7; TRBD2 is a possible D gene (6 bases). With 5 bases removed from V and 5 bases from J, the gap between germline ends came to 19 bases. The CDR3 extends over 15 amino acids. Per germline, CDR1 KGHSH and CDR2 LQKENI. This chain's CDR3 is CASSAGTSDIHEQYF. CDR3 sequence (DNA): TGTGCCAGCTCAGCGGGGACGTCGGACATCCACGAGCAGTACTTC.

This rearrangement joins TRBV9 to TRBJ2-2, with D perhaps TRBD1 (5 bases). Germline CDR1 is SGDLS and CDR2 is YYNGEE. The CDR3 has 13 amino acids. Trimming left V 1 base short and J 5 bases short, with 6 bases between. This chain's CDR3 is CASSVSGTGELFF. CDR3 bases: TGTGCCAGCAGCGTATCAGGGACCGGGGAGCTGTTTTTT.

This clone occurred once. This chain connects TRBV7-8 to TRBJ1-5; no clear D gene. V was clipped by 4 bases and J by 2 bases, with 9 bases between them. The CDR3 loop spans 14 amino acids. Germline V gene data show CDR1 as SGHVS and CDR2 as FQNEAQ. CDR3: CASSSLAGNQPQHF. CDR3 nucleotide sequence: TGTGCCAGCAGCTCCTTGGCGGGCAATCAGCCCCAGCATTTT.

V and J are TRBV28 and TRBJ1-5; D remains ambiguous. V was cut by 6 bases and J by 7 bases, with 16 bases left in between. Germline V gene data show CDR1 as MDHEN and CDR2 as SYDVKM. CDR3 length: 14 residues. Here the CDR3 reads CASSLSDLKQPQHF. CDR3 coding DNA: TGTGCCAGCAGCCTCAGCGACCTTAAGCAGCCCCAGCATTTT.

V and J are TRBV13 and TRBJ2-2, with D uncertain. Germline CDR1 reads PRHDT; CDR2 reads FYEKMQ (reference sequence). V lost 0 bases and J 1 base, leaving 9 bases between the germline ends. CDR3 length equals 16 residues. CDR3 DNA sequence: TGTGCCAGCAGCTTAGGGTCCGGGTTGAACACCGGGGAGCTGTTTTTT. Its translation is CASSLGSGLNTGELFF.

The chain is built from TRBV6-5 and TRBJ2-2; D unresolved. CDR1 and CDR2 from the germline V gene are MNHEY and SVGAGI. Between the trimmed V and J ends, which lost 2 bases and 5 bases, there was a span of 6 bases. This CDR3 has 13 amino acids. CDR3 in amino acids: CASSYPGTGELFF. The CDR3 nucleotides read TGTGCCAGCAGTTACCCCGGGACCGGGGAGCTGTTTTTT.

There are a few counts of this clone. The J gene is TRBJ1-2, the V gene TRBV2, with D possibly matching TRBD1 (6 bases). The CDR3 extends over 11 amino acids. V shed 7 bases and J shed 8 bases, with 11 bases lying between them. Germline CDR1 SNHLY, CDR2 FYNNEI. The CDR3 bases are TGTGCCAGCATATTGACAGGAGGCTACACCTTC. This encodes CASILTGGYTF.

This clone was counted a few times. The CDR3 DNA reads TGTGCCAGCAGTGAAGCCACTCCCGACACTGAAGCTTTCTTT. It encodes CASSEATPDTEAFF. The V call is TRBV2, the J call TRBJ1-1; D gene ambiguous. Per germline, CDR1 SNHLY and CDR2 FYNNEI. The CDR3 sequence is 14 residues long. Between the trimmed V and J ends, which lost 0 bases and 3 bases, there was a span of 8 bases. Based on the CDR3 plus reference TRBV2 and TRBJ1-1, the full variable domain is EPEVTQTPSHQVTQMGQEVILRCVPISNHLYFYWYRQILGQKVEFLVSFYNNEISEKSEIFDDQFSVERPDGSNFTLKIRSTKLEDSAMYFCASSEATPDTEAFFGQGTRLTVV.

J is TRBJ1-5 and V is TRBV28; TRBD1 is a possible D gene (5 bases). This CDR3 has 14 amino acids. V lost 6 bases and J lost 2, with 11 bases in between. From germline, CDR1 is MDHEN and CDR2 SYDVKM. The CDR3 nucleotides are TGTGCCAGCAGACGCCAAGGGGGCAATCAGCCCCAGCATTTT. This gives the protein CASRRQGGNQPQHF.

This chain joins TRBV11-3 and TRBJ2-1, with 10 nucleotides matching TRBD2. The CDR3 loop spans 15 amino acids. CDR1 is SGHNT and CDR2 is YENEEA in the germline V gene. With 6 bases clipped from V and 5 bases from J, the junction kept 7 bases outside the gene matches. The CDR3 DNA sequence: TGTGCCAGCAGTGCCTTAGCGGGAGGACACAATGAGCAGTTCTTC. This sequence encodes CASSALAGGHNEQFF.

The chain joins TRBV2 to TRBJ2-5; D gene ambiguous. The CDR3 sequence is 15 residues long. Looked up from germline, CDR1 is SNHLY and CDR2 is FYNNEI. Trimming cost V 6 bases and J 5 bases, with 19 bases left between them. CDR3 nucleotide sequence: TGTGCCAGCAGCCTATACGCACGCCCCACGGAGACCCAGTACTTC. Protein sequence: CASSLYARPTETQYF. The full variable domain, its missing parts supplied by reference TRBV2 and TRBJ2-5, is EPEVTQTPSHQVTQMGQEVILRCVPISNHLYFYWYRQILGQKVEFLVSFYNNEISEKSEIFDDQFSVERPDGSNFTLKIRSTKLEDSAMYFCASSLYARPTETQYFGPGTRLLVL.

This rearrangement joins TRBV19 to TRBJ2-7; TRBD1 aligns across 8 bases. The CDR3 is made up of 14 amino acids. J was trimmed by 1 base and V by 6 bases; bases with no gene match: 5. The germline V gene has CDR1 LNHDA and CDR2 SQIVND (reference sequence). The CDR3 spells CASSRDRRSYEQYF. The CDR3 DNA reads TGTGCCAGTAGCCGGGACAGGAGATCCTACGAGCAGTACTTC.

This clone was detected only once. DNA of the CDR3: TGTGCCAGCAGCTATAGCGGGGTCTCCTACAATGAGCAGTTCTTC. Protein product: CASSYSGVSYNEQFF. J is TRBJ2-1 and V is TRBV3-1 (or the pseudogene TRBV3-2); TRBD2 matches at 8 bases. The CDR3 length is 15 residues. After removal of 5 bases from V and 0 bases from J, the junction contained 3 bases not matched to a gene. Germline CDR1 LGHDT, CDR2 YNNKEL (reference sequence).

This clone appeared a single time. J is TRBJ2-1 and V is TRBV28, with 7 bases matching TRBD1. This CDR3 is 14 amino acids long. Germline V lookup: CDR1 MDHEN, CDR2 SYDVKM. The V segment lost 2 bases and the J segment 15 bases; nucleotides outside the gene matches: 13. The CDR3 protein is CASSLTLARQGGFF. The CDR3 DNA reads TGTGCCAGCAGTTTAACATTAGCAAGACAGGGTGGGTTCTTC.

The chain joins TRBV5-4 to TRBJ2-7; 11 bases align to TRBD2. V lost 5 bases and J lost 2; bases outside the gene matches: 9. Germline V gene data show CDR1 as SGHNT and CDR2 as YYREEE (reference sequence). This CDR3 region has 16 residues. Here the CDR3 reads CASRPGLADLTYEQYF. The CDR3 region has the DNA TGTGCCAGCAGGCCGGGACTAGCGGACTTAACCTACGAGCAGTACTTC.

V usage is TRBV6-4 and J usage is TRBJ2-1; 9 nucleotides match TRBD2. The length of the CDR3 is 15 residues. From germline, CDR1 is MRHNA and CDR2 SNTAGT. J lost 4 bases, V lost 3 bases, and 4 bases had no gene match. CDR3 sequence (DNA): TGTGCCAGCAGTGAGGGGCTAGCGGGGTACAATGAGCAGTTCTTC. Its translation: CASSEGLAGYNEQFF.

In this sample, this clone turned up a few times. This CDR3 is CASSVGASGLTDTQYF. CDR3 DNA sequence: TGTGCCAGCAGCGTAGGGGCTAGCGGACTCACAGATACGCAGTATTTT. This rearrangement joins TRBV9 to TRBJ2-3; TRBD2 matches at 7 bases. CDR1 is SGDLS and CDR2 is YYNGEE in the germline V gene. With 0 bases clipped from V and 2 bases from J, the junction kept 6 bases outside the gene matches. This CDR3 comprises 16 residues.

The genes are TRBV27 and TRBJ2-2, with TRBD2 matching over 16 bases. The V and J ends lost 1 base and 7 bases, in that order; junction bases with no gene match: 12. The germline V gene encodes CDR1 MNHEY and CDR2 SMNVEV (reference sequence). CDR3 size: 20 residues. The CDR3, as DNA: TGTGCCAGCAGTTTATTCGGGACTAGCGGGAGGGCCAATGCTAACGGGGAGCTGTTTTTT. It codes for CASSLFGTSGRANANGELFF.